The sequence of this T cell receptor beta chain was determined in a study of vaccination effects on CD4 cells after COVID-19. The V segment lost 0 bases and the J segment 4 bases; nucleotides outside the gene matches: 6. CDR1 and CDR2 (germline): SGHTA, FQGNSA. CDR3 length equals 16 residues. Produced via immunoSEQ multiplex PCR; TCRdb's table is partial and in-frame only. This table holds around 45,000 clones, roughly four fifths found once. Sequencing in the ViraFEST assay came after antigen-specific CD4+ T cells had been expanded with viral peptide pools, which were used to stimulate PBMC. It was after approximately 10 days of culture that CD4+ T cells were isolated. Testing of the vaccine recipients showed negative nucleocapsid antibodies and no prior SARS-CoV-2 infection. They grew 2 million to 2.5 million PBMC in each well, adding about 10 IU/ml IL-2 and 10 ug/ml peptides. Days 3 and 7 saw half the medium replaced with IL-2 medium.

Regarding the study as a whole: From healthy vaccinees, only 1 of 255 vaccine-induced clones also reacted to common cold coronaviruses.

On this clone itself: Its target is unknown.

The rearrangement links TRBV7-2 to TRBJ2-5, with 9 nucleotides matching TRBD2. This TCR derives from a human donor who received a COVID-19 vaccine. The sample was CD4+ T cells from PBMCs cultured with SARS-CoV-2 spike peptides, taken before COVID-19 vaccination. This CDR3 is CASSLAGGGGGETQYF. In DNA form, the CDR3 reads TGTGCCAGCAGCTTAGCGGGTGGCGGGGGGGGAGAGACCCAGTACTTC. The full variable domain, completed using reference TRBV7-2 and TRBJ2-5, is GAGVSQSPSNKVTEKGKDVELRCDPISGHTALYWYRQSLGQGLEFLIYFQGNSAPDKSGLPSDRFSAERTGGSVSTLTIQRTQQEDSAVYLCASSLAGGGGGETQYFGPGTRLLVL.